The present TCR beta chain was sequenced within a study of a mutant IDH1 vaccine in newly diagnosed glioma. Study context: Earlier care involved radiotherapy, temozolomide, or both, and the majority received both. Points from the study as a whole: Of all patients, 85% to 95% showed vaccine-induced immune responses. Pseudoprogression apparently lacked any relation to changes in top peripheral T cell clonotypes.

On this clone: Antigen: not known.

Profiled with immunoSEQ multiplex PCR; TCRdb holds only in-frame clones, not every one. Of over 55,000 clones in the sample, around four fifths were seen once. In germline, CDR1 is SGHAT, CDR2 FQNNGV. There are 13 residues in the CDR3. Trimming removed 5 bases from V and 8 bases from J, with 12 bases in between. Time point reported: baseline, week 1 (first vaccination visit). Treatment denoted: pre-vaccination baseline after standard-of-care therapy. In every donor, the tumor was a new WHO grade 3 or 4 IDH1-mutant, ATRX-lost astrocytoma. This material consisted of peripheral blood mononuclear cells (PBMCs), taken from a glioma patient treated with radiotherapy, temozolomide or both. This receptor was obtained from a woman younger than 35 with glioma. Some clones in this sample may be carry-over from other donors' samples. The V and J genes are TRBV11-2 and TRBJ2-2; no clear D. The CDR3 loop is CASSLVSQGELFF. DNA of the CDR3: TGTGCCAGCAGCCTGGTCTCTCAAGGGGAGCTGTTTTTT.